This TCR beta chain stems from a study of blood T cell repertoires in COVID-19. Study in general: Donors in the United States, Italy and Spain gave samples during acute or convalescent COVID-19. Sample material is recorded as cDNA or gDNA derived from T cells, B-cell-depleted T cells, or PBMCs.

Per the authors' pipeline: For nucleated cells, counts were estimated from reference gene primer amplification. Profiling relied on immunoSEQ multiplex PCR, and the TCRdb table lists in-frame clones only, not all of them. That table furnishes V, J and clone size, whereas the DNA furnished D and trimming. The table records 200,000 to 250,000 clones, about four fifths of them present only once. The clonotype was recovered from a man older than 75 with acute or convalescent COVID-19. Input material: peripheral blood.

CDR3 loop: CASSPDRGNEKLFF. DNA of the CDR3: TGCGCCAGCAGCCCGGACAGGGGGAATGAAAAACTGTTTTTT. This chain connects TRBV5-1 to TRBJ1-4; TRBD1 agrees at 10 bases. Germline V gives CDR1 SGHRS, CDR2 YFSETQ. V trimming: 4 bases; J trimming: 5 bases; junction bases outside the gene matches: 2. The CDR3 is 14 amino acids. Full variable domain (rest looked up from reference TRBV5-1 and TRBJ1-4): KAGVTQTPRYLIKTRGQQVTLSCSPISGHRSVSWYQQTPGQGLQFLFEYFSETQRNKGNFPGRFSGRQFSNSRSEMNVSTLELGDSALYLCASSPDRGNEKLFFGSGTQLSVL.